The TCR beta chain under discussion was sequenced for a study of blood T cell repertoires in COVID-19. Looking at the study overall: Some COVID-19 samples were acute and others convalescent; all came from the United States, Italy and Spain. In each case, the material was cDNA or gDNA derived from T cells, B-cell-depleted T cells, or PBMCs.

TCRdb's table, derived via immunoSEQ multiplex PCR, lists solely in-frame clones and lacks some. The sample lists 25,000 to 30,000 clones, approximately 75% occurring once. The CDR3 spans 13 residues. V lost 1 base and J 7 bases, leaving 10 bases between the germline ends. Germline-derived CDR1 and CDR2 are KGHSH and LQKENI. The rearrangement uses TRBV18 and TRBJ2-5, with unresolved D. The material sequenced was peripheral blood. The sequence was collected from a boy between 2 and 10 years old with active or convalescent COVID-19. The CDR3 protein is CASSPLRAGTQYF. CDR3 nucleotides: TGTGCCAGCTCACCACTGCGAGCCGGGACCCAGTACTTC.